The source of this T cell receptor (beta chain) is a study of cytomegalovirus exposure and HLA in healthy donors. Healthy donors of bone marrow made up the group. Primers: 60 Vbeta forward and 13 Jbeta reverse. Only in-frame clones appear in the TCRdb table, and some are missing; sequencing was by immunoSEQ multiplex PCR. This sample's table has roughly 100,000 clones. Germline V CDR1 and CDR2: SGHRS, YFSETQ. After removal of 5 bases from V and 5 bases from J, the junction contained 8 bases not matched to a gene. The CDR3 is 14 residues long. This sequence originates from a middle-aged man in good health and CMV-seropositive. Material: PBMCs. The chain carries TRBV5-1 and TRBJ2-5; TRBD2 aligns across 8 bases. The CDR3 protein is CASRGAGDHETQYF. CDR3 DNA: TGCGCCAGCAGAGGAGCGGGAGATCATGAGACCCAGTACTTC. The whole variable domain, filled in from reference TRBV5-1 and TRBJ2-5, reads KAGVTQTPRYLIKTRGQQVTLSCSPISGHRSVSWYQQTPGQGLQFLFEYFSETQRNKGNFPGRFSGRQFSNSRSEMNVSTLELGDSALYLCASRGAGDHETQYFGPGTRLLVL.